Listed here are 2 T cell receptor beta chains from one sample, sequenced in a study of T cells after yellow fever vaccination. MiXCR was run by TCRdb on the 5' RACE reads, yielding one entry per CDR3 protein. The repertoire holds 250,000 or so distinct CDR3 sequences, 6% to 8% seen once, with 1% to 1.2% in the top ten. This material consisted of CD4+ T cells sorted from PBMCs, taken on the day of the yellow fever booster vaccination. These receptors were taken from a young man who received the YFV17D yellow fever vaccine.

The sample holds many counts of this clonotype. This sequence joins TRBV19 and TRBJ2-3; 7 nucleotides match TRBD2. From germline, CDR1 is LNHDA and CDR2 SQIVND (reference sequence). Trimming took 7 bases from V and 4 from J; bases not matched to a gene: 8. The CDR3 is 14 residues long. Written as DNA, the CDR3 is TGTGCCAGTAAGCGGGAAGGGTTTGCAGATACGCAGTATTTT. Amino acids: CASKREGFADTQYF.

This clonotype has just a few counts. The V gene is TRBV7-9, the J gene TRBJ2-5; no reliable D call. The CDR3 is 12 amino acids. V lost 0 bases to trimming and J lost 7 bases, with 6 bases between them. Germline loops: CDR1 SEHNR, CDR2 FQNEAQ (reference sequence). CDR3: CASSLAPGTQYF. In DNA, the CDR3 is TGTGCCAGCAGCTTAGCCCCGGGGACCCAGTACTTC.